These 23 T cell receptor beta chains were all obtained from the same sample, sequenced in a study of T cell responses to AZD1222 COVID-19 vaccine. Here immunoSEQ multiplex PCR was the method, and the copy in TCRdb shows in-frame clones only, minus some. The profile shows approximately 88,000 clones, 85% to 90% of them singletons. Sample: peripheral blood, taken 28 days after the second AZD1222 dose. Receptors were obtained from an adult who received the AZD1222 COVID-19 vaccine.

The V and J genes are TRBV12-3 or TRBV12-4 and TRBJ1-5; the D gene is possibly TRBD1 (6 bases). This CDR3 region has 13 residues. Trimming shortened V by 6 bases and J by 5 bases, and 11 bases separated the two germline ends. CDR3 sequence reads: CASSVGGDQPQHF. In DNA form, the CDR3 reads TGTGCCAGCAGCGTAGGGGGGGATCAGCCCCAGCATTTT.

V is TRBV7-6 and J is TRBJ2-3; 11 bases fit TRBD1. The CDR3 is 15 residues long. The J segment lost 6 bases and the V segment lost 5 bases, leaving 7 bases of the junction unmatched. Germline V gives CDR1 SGHVS, CDR2 FNYEAQ. This CDR3 reads CASSRGQGAWDTQYF. In DNA form, the CDR3 reads TGTGCCAGCAGCCGCGGACAGGGGGCGTGGGATACGCAGTATTTT.

The J gene is TRBJ2-3, the V gene TRBV19, with unresolved D. The CDR3 runs 14 residues. Looked up from germline, CDR1 is LNHDA and CDR2 is SQIVND (reference sequence). The V end lost 1 base, the J end lost 0 bases, and 5 bases lay between the germline ends. The CDR3 spells CASSIGPSTDTQYF. CDR3 DNA: TGTGCCAGTAGTATAGGACCCAGCACAGATACGCAGTATTTT.

Only one count was recorded for this clone. The rearrangement joins TRBV5-4 to TRBJ2-1, with TRBD2 as a possible D gene (7 bases). The V end lost 6 bases, the J end lost 3 bases, and 22 bases lay between the germline ends. The CDR3 sequence is 17 residues long. CDR1 and CDR2 (germline): SGHNT, YYREEE (reference sequence). The CDR3 region has the DNA TGTGCCAGCACGTCTTATGGGGGGCGGGGGATCTACAATGAGCAGTTCTTC. Translation gives CASTSYGGRGIYNEQFF. Looking up the rest from reference TRBV5-4 and TRBJ2-1 gives the full variable domain: ETGVTQSPTHLIKTRGQQVTLRCSSQSGHNTVSWYQQALGQGPQFIFQYYREEENGRGNFPPRFSGLQFPNYSSELNVNALELDDSALYLCASTSYGGRGIYNEQFFGPGTRLTVL.

This rearrangement joins TRBV6-1 to TRBJ2-1; perhaps TRBD1 as D (6 bases). CDR3 size: 16 residues. V lost 0 bases and J lost 2, with 11 bases in between. The germline CDR1 and CDR2 sequences are MNHNS and SASEGT. The CDR3 DNA follows: TGTGCCAGCAGTGAAGCCCATACAGGGCCCTACAATGAGCAGTTCTTC. Translated, it gives CASSEAHTGPYNEQFF.

This clone was observed a handful of times. The gene calls are TRBV5-1 and TRBJ1-5; TRBD1 aligns across 9 bases. The CDR3 is made up of 16 amino acids. J gave up 4 bases and V 0 bases, and 5 bases lay outside the gene matches. Germline V gene lookup returns CDR1 SGHRS and CDR2 YFSETQ. CDR3 sequence: CASSLGTGDRNQPQHF. The CDR3 DNA reads TGCGCCAGCAGCTTGGGGACAGGGGATAGAAATCAGCCCCAGCATTTT.

The V and J genes are TRBV7-3 and TRBJ2-5; 11 nucleotides line up with TRBD2. Looked up from germline, CDR1 is SGHTA and CDR2 is FQGTGA. J gave up 1 base and V 2 bases, and 6 bases lay outside the gene matches. The CDR3 runs to 17 residues. The CDR3 here is CASSLRPGTSGQETQYF. The CDR3 coding sequence is TGTGCCAGCAGCTTACGTCCCGGGACTAGCGGCCAAGAGACCCAGTACTTC.

This chain connects TRBV5-1 to TRBJ2-2; weak D call: TRBD1 (5 bases). The germline V and J ends were trimmed by 7 bases and 5 bases, with 12 bases remaining between them. This CDR3 spans 13 amino acids. The germline V gene encodes CDR1 SGHRS and CDR2 YFSETQ. CDR3 sequence reads: CASGDSLTGELFF. The DNA for the CDR3 is TGCGCCAGCGGTGACAGTTTAACCGGGGAGCTGTTTTTT. Full variable domain (missing parts from reference TRBV5-1 and TRBJ2-2): KAGVTQTPRYLIKTRGQQVTLSCSPISGHRSVSWYQQTPGQGLQFLFEYFSETQRNKGNFPGRFSGRQFSNSRSEMNVSTLELGDSALYLCASGDSLTGELFFGEGSRLTVL.

The chain carries TRBV6-4 and TRBJ2-3; no clear D. Germline loops: CDR1 MRHNA, CDR2 SNTAGT. V lost 5 bases and J 2 bases, leaving 8 bases between the germline ends. The CDR3 runs to 13 residues. CDR3 sequence: CASSTDYTDTQYF. The DNA of the CDR3 is TGTGCCAGCAGTACAGATTACACAGATACGCAGTATTTT.

The V gene is TRBV6-1, the J gene TRBJ1-5; D remains unclear. This CDR3 comprises 18 residues. Trimming took 2 bases from V and 2 from J, leaving 19 bases between them. Germline CDR1 reads MNHNS; CDR2 reads SASEGT. DNA for the CDR3: TGTGCCAGCAGTGAAAGGGTGACGCTTGGCGGGGGCAATCAGCCCCAGCATTTT. Protein product: CASSERVTLGGGNQPQHF.

This clone was detected once. The rearrangement links TRBV29-1 to TRBJ2-5, with D unresolved. Germline V gene lookup returns CDR1 SQVTM and CDR2 ANQGSEA. CDR3 length: 13 amino acids. V was clipped by 2 bases and J by 0 bases, with 7 bases between them. CDR3 amino acids: CSVELNNQETQYF. The CDR3, as DNA: TGCAGCGTTGAACTAAATAACCAAGAGACCCAGTACTTC. The variable domain in full, completed from reference TRBV29-1 and TRBJ2-5, reads SAVISQKPSRDICQRGTSLTIQCQVDSQVTMMFWYRQQPGQSLTLIATANQGSEATYESGFVIDKFPISRPNLTFSTLTVSNMSPEDSSIYLCSVELNNQETQYFGPGTRLLVL.

The chain couples TRBV14 to TRBJ1-2; D gene ambiguous. The CDR3 length is 14 residues. The V gene lost 3 bases and the J gene lost 2 bases, with 10 bases spanning the gap. Germline CDR1 reads SGHDN; CDR2 reads FVKESK. CDR3 region: CASSQTRTNYGYTF. The CDR3 DNA reads TGTGCCAGCAGCCAGACCAGGACCAACTATGGCTACACCTTC.

The chain uses TRBV29-1 and TRBJ1-1, with 7 bases aligning to TRBD1. CDR1 is SQVTM, CDR2 ANQGSEA, per germline. J was trimmed by 10 bases and V by 4 bases; bases with no gene match: 3. The CDR3 covers 10 residues. This CDR3 reads CSVGQGTAFF. The DNA of the CDR3 is TGCAGCGTTGGACAGGGTACAGCTTTCTTT.

V is TRBV7-2 and J is TRBJ1-1; 9 bases map to TRBD1. The CDR3 length is 14 residues. Germline CDR1 is SGHTA and CDR2 is FQGNSA. V lost 5 bases and J lost 4; bases outside the gene matches: 5. CDR3 sequence: CASSLGQGSTEAFF. Written as DNA, the CDR3 is TGTGCCAGCAGCCTCGGACAGGGGAGCACTGAAGCTTTCTTT.

The chain carries TRBV9 and TRBJ1-6; weak D call: TRBD1 (5 bases). With 4 bases removed from V and 7 bases from J, the gap between germline ends came to 12 bases. Germline V gives CDR1 SGDLS, CDR2 YYNGEE. This CDR3 region has 14 residues. The CDR3 is CASSPGSVNSPLHF. CDR3 nucleotides: TGTGCCAGCAGCCCAGGGTCGGTGAATTCACCCCTCCACTTT.

A few counts support this clone. The CDR3 reads CASTPGENYGYTF. DNA of the CDR3: TGTGCCAGCACCCCCGGGGAAAACTATGGCTACACCTTC. The genes are TRBV9 and TRBJ1-2, with D unresolved. This CDR3 is 13 amino acids long. V lost 6 bases to trimming and J lost 2 bases, with 11 bases between them. Germline V gene sequence: CDR1 SGDLS, CDR2 YYNGEE. Based on the CDR3 plus reference TRBV9 and TRBJ1-2, the full variable domain is DSGVTQTPKHLITATGQRVTLRCSPRSGDLSVYWYQQSLDQGLQFLIQYYNGEERAKGNILERFSAQQFPDLHSELNLSSLELGDSALYFCASTPGENYGYTFGSGTRLTVV.

The chain links TRBV25-1 to TRBJ1-1, with TRBD1 matching 7 bases. The CDR3 runs 15 residues. Germline V CDR1 and CDR2: MGHDK, SYGVNS. Trimming at V came to 3 bases and at J to 1 base, leaving 5 bases not matched to a gene. The CDR3 here is CASSDRGDRNTEAFF. The CDR3 bases are TGTGCCAGCAGTGACCGGGGGGACAGGAACACTGAAGCTTTCTTT. Drawing the rest from reference TRBV25-1 and TRBJ1-1, the complete variable domain is EADIYQTPRYLVIGTGKKITLECSQTMGHDKMYWYQQDPGMELHLIHYSYGVNSTEKGDLSSESTVSRIRTEHFPLTLESARPSHTSQYLCASSDRGDRNTEAFFGQGTRLTVV.

The CDR3 loop reads CASSRANEQFF. CDR3 coding DNA: TGTGCCAGTAGCCGTGCCAATGAGCAGTTCTTC. The V and J genes are TRBV19 and TRBJ2-1; no firm D call. Germline V gene data show CDR1 as LNHDA and CDR2 as SQIVND (reference sequence). The CDR3 is made up of 11 amino acids. Between the trimmed V and J ends, which lost 6 bases and 6 bases, there was a span of 6 bases.

J is TRBJ2-5 and V is TRBV7-9, with TRBD2 as a possible D gene (6 bases). The germline V gene has CDR1 SEHNR and CDR2 FQNEAQ (reference sequence). V was pared by 7 bases and J by 0 bases, with 9 bases between. This CDR3 is 13 amino acids long. The chain's CDR3 is CASNGGNQETQYF. The CDR3 DNA sequence: TGTGCCAGCAACGGGGGAAACCAAGAGACCCAGTACTTC.

This rearrangement joins TRBV18 to TRBJ2-7; the match to TRBD1 covers 7 bases. Germline loops: CDR1 KGHSH, CDR2 LQKENI. The CDR3 runs to 15 residues. J lost 0 bases, V lost 6 bases, and 8 bases had no gene match. The CDR3 nucleotides read TGTGCCAGCTCGCCTAAACAGGGGTCCTCCTACGAGCAGTACTTC. Protein sequence: CASSPKQGSSYEQYF.

In regard to this clone: A junction end diverges from the germline sequence, so it may reflect a read error. The chain carries TRBV5-1 and TRBJ2-5; D gene ambiguous. This CDR3 has 13 amino acids. Per the germline V gene, CDR1 is SGHRS and CDR2 is YFSETQ. CDR3 coding DNA: TGCGCCAGCAGCTTTAACAACCAAGAGCCCCAGTACTTC. This gives the protein CASSFNNQEPQYF. The full variable domain, in which reference TRBV5-1 and TRBJ2-5 provide the parts outside the CDR3, is KAGVTQTPRYLIKTRGQQVTLSCSPISGHRSVSWYQQTPGQGLQFLFEYFSETQRNKGNFPGRFSGRQFSNSRSEMNVSTLELGDSALYLCASSFNNQEPQYFGPGTRLLVL.

CDR3 protein: CASSGDTNYGYTF. CDR3 DNA sequence: TGTGCCAGCTCCGGGGACACCAACTATGGCTACACCTTC. J is TRBJ1-2 and V is TRBV18, with a tentative D call TRBD1 (6 bases). The germline gives CDR1 KGHSH, CDR2 LQKENI. CDR3 length equals 13 residues. The ends were cut back, 6 bases at V and 2 bases at J, with 10 bases in the middle. Full variable domain (missing parts from reference TRBV18 and TRBJ1-2): NAGVMQNPRHLVRRRGQEARLRCSPMKGHSHVYWYRQLPEEGLKFMVYLQKENIIDESGMPKERFSAEFPKEGPSILRIQQVVRGDSAAYFCASSGDTNYGYTFGSGTRLTVV.

This clone showed up just once. The chain combines TRBV19 with TRBJ1-2; D ambiguous. The CDR3 length is 12 residues. V was trimmed by 3 bases and J by 8 bases, leaving 10 bases between them. Germline CDR1 and CDR2: LNHDA and SQIVND (reference sequence). The CDR3 bases are TGTGCCAGTAGTATGGAGGGAGGCGGCTACACCTTC. Its translation: CASSMEGGGYTF. Using reference TRBV19 and TRBJ1-2 for the parts outside the CDR3, the full variable domain is DGGITQSPKYLFRKEGQNVTLSCEQNLNHDAMYWYRQDPGQGLRLIYYSQIVNDFQKGDIAEGYSVSREKKESFPLTVTSAQKNPTAFYLCASSMEGGGYTFGSGTRLTVV.